These 21 T cell receptor beta chains originate from one sample sequenced in a study of CD8 T cells in Susac syndrome. Reverse transcription used 0.5 to 1 ug RNA and random hexamers. MiXCR was run by TCRdb on the immunoSEQ multiplex PCR reads, yielding one entry per CDR3 protein. The data show over 100,000 distinct CDR3 sequences, 90% to 96% seen once. The sequencing input was CD4+ T cells from PBMCs. These receptors originate from a human donor in good health.

The chain links TRBV6-2 or TRBV6-3 to TRBJ2-7; TRBD2 agrees at 10 bases. Germline-derived CDR1 and CDR2 are MNHEY and SVGEGT. The CDR3 has 14 residues. V was clipped by 6 bases and J by 3 bases; unmatched bases: 5. CDR3 coding DNA: TGTGCCAGCAGGCTAGCGGGAGCGCTCTACGAGCAGTACTTC. This sequence encodes CASRLAGALYEQYF.

A remark on this clonotype: One end of the junction varies from germline; a read error may be responsible. V and J are TRBV3-1 and TRBJ2-4; D remains unclear. The CDR3 has 15 residues. Germline V gene data show CDR1 as LGHDT and CDR2 as YNNKEL (reference sequence). In DNA, the CDR3 is TGTGCCAGCAGCCAAATCGAGTATGGGCCTCACATTCAGTATTTC. Protein product: CASSQIEYGPHIQYF.

The chain links TRBV2 to TRBJ2-3, with D unclear. In germline, CDR1 is SNHLY, CDR2 FYNNEI. The CDR3 consists of 12 residues. The germline V and J ends were trimmed by 8 bases and 6 bases, with 12 bases remaining between them. The CDR3 DNA follows: TGTGCCAGCGGGGTCTTGATGGATACGCAGTATTTT. It codes for CASGVLMDTQYF.

The chain couples TRBV27 to TRBJ1-2; D gene uncertain. Trimming left V 0 bases short and J 3 bases short, with 14 bases between. Germline lookup yields CDR1 MNHEY and CDR2 SMNVEV (reference sequence). The CDR3 consists of 16 residues. CDR3 bases: TGTGCCAGCAGTTTATCGAAAGGAGCCAATTACTATGGCTACACCTTC. It yields the protein CASSLSKGANYYGYTF.

The chain employs TRBV29-1 and TRBJ1-2; 7 bases align to TRBD1. Germline V gene lookup returns CDR1 SQVTM and CDR2 ANQGSEA. The CDR3 runs 13 residues. The V segment lost 7 bases and the J segment 7 bases; nucleotides outside the gene matches: 12. CDR3 loop: CSGLRAPGGGYTF. CDR3 DNA: TGCAGCGGCCTGAGGGCCCCAGGGGGTGGCTACACCTTC. The variable domain in full, with the rest retrieved from reference TRBV29-1 and TRBJ1-2, is SAVISQKPSRDICQRGTSLTIQCQVDSQVTMMFWYRQQPGQSLTLIATANQGSEATYESGFVIDKFPISRPNLTFSTLTVSNMSPEDSSIYLCSGLRAPGGGYTFGSGTRLTVV.

The chain couples TRBV7-9 to TRBJ2-1, with D perhaps assigned TRBD1 or TRBD2 (5 bases each). Germline-derived CDR1 and CDR2 are SEHNR and FQNEAQ (reference sequence). The CDR3 is 12 residues long. Trimming shortened V by 5 bases and J by 16 bases, and 18 bases separated the two germline ends. The CDR3 nucleotides are TGTGCCAGCAGCCCGCTCCGGGACCGCCTTTTCTTC. As protein: CASSPLRDRLFF.

The chain links TRBV9 to TRBJ2-5, with unresolved D. CDR1 SGDLS and CDR2 YYNGEE come from the germline V gene. This CDR3 is built from 13 residues. Trimming pared 3 bases from V and 3 bases from J, leaving 9 bases between. CDR3 sequence (DNA): TGTGCCAGCAGCGCCGGAGTTAAAGAGACCCAGTACTTC. Translation gives CASSAGVKETQYF.

The chain combines TRBV3-1 with TRBJ2-7, with D uncertain. Between the trimmed V and J ends, which lost 1 base and 3 bases, there was a span of 4 bases. The CDR3 extends over 12 amino acids. In germline, CDR1 is LGHDT, CDR2 YNNKEL (reference sequence). This CDR3 reads CASSQVDYEQYF. CDR3 bases: TGTGCCAGCAGCCAAGTGGACTACGAGCAGTACTTC.

The chain has TRBV29-1 and TRBJ2-7, with D possibly called TRBD1 or TRBD2 (5 bases each). The germline V gene encodes CDR1 SQVTM and CDR2 ANQGSEA. V lost 6 bases, J lost 5 bases, and 14 bases lay in between. This CDR3 is built from 12 residues. The CDR3 region has the DNA TGCAGCGTCGGTCAGGGAGTTAACGAGCAGTACTTC. It translates to CSVGQGVNEQYF.

DNA of the CDR3: TGTGCCAGTAGTATTAACGGGCAACCGGGTGAAAAACTGTTTTTT. Its translation is CASSINGQPGEKLFF. The J gene is TRBJ1-4, the V gene TRBV19; no clear D gene. V lost 3 bases to trimming and J lost 7 bases, with 15 bases between them. The CDR3 has 15 residues. The germline CDR1 and CDR2 sequences are LNHDA and SQIVND (reference sequence).

This clonotype occurred once. The J gene is TRBJ1-6, the V gene TRBV3-1; D might be TRBD1 (6 bases). The CDR3 contains 16 residues. Germline loops: CDR1 LGHDT, CDR2 YNNKEL (reference sequence). V was pared by 2 bases and J by 2 bases, with 10 bases between. The CDR3 is CASSQPGQAYNSPLHF. CDR3 DNA sequence: TGTGCCAGCAGCCAACCGGGACAAGCCTATAATTCACCCCTCCACTTT.

The chain employs TRBV15 and TRBJ2-2; 12 bases agree with TRBD1. This CDR3 region has 14 residues. The J segment lost 10 bases and the V segment lost 5 bases, leaving 5 bases of the junction unmatched. Germline lookup yields CDR1 LNHNV and CDR2 YYDKDF (reference sequence). CDR3 in amino acids: CATSGGTGGSELFF. CDR3 DNA: TGTGCCACCAGCGGGGGGACAGGGGGCTCGGAGCTGTTTTTT.

CDR3 coding DNA: TGTGCCAGCGGCCCCAAAGCGGGAATAGGGACCCAGTACTTC. Protein product: CASGPKAGIGTQYF. The chain employs TRBV6-5 and TRBJ2-5; 7 nucleotides line up with TRBD2. V shed 8 bases, J shed 7 bases, and the junction held 13 bases outside the gene matches. Germline CDR1 MNHEY, CDR2 SVGAGI. This CDR3 spans 14 amino acids.

The V and J genes are TRBV29-1 and TRBJ2-4, with unresolved D. Germline V gene data show CDR1 as SQVTM and CDR2 as ANQGSEA. The CDR3 runs 17 residues. V lost 2 bases and J lost 2, with 19 bases in between. CDR3 region: CSVERVTGTATKNIQYF. The CDR3 bases are TGCAGCGTTGAAAGGGTCACTGGTACAGCCACCAAAAACATTCAGTACTTC.

The chain uses TRBV5-1 and TRBJ2-2, with D possibly TRBD1 on 6 matching bases. This CDR3 is 15 amino acids long. V was clipped by 1 base and J by 4 bases, with 11 bases between them. Germline lookup yields CDR1 SGHRS and CDR2 YFSETQ. CDR3 sequence (DNA): TGCGCCAGCAGCTTGTCGGGACATTCCACCGGGGAGCTGTTTTTT. This codes for CASSLSGHSTGELFF.

The chain carries TRBV5-6 and TRBJ1-2; tentative D call: TRBD1 (6 bases). The CDR3 is 14 amino acids. CDR1 is SGHDT and CDR2 is YYEEEE in the germline V gene. Trimming left V 1 base short and J 3 bases short, with 10 bases between. CDR3 protein: CASSLTGRYYGYTF. In DNA form, the CDR3 reads TGTGCCAGCAGCTTGACAGGGCGGTACTATGGCTACACCTTC.

V usage is TRBV23-1 and J usage is TRBJ1-5; D is unclear. TRBV23-1 qualifies as an ORF whose function is uncertain. The CDR3 sequence is 14 residues long. V dropped 10 bases and J dropped 4 bases, with 17 bases sitting between them. The CDR3 region is CATHGWTENQPQHF. The CDR3 nucleotides are TGCGCCACCCATGGGTGGACCGAGAATCAGCCCCAGCATTTT.

The chain recombines TRBV12-3 or TRBV12-4 with TRBJ2-2; 8 bases are shared with TRBD2. V gave up 5 bases and J gave up 0 bases; unmatched junction bases: 2. This CDR3 is 15 amino acids long. DNA for the CDR3: TGTGCCAGCAGTCTCGGGGGGGCGAACACCGGGGAGCTGTTTTTT. Amino acids: CASSLGGANTGELFF.

The J gene is TRBJ2-5, the V gene TRBV10-3; the match to TRBD1 covers 10 bases. The CDR3 is 14 residues long. From germline, CDR1 is ENHRY and CDR2 SYGVKD. Trimming took 6 bases from V and 2 from J; bases not matched to a gene: 3. In DNA form, the CDR3 reads TGTGCCATCAGCCGGGACAGGGGACAAGAGACCCAGTACTTC. Translating it yields CAISRDRGQETQYF.

The chain joins TRBV4-3 to TRBJ2-7; 16 positions match TRBD2. The junction had 8 bases not matched to a gene; V was cut back by 1 base and J by 2 bases. In germline, CDR1 is LGHNA, CDR2 YSLEER. The CDR3 totals 19 residues. For the CDR3, the DNA is TGCGCCAGCAGCCAAGCTGGGACTAGCGGGAGGGCCGGAGCCTACGAGCAGTACTTC. Translated, it gives CASSQAGTSGRAGAYEQYF.

The chain is built from TRBV27 and TRBJ2-7; 8 nucleotides line up with TRBD1. V gave up 0 bases and J gave up 4 bases; unmatched junction bases: 8. Germline assignment: CDR1 MNHEY and CDR2 SMNVEV (reference sequence). The CDR3 is made up of 16 amino acids. The chain's CDR3 is CASSLSRTGQGYEQYF. DNA of the CDR3: TGTGCCAGCAGTTTATCGAGGACAGGGCAAGGGTACGAGCAGTACTTC.